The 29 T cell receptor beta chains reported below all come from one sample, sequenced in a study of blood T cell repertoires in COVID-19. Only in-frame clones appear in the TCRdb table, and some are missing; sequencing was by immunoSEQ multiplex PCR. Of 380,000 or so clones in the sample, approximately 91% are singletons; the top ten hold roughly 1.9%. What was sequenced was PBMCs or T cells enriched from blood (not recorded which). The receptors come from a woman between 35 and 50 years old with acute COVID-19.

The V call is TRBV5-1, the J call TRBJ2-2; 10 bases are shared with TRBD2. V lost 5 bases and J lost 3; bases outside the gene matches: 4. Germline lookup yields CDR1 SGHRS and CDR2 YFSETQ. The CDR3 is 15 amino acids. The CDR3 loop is CASRLSGGHTGELFF. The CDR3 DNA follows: TGCGCCAGCAGACTTAGCGGGGGGCACACCGGGGAGCTGTTTTTT.

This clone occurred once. CDR3 sequence reads: CASSQGGPTDTQYF. The CDR3 nucleotides read TGTGCCAGCAGTCAGGGGGGACCCACAGATACGCAGTATTTT. J is TRBJ2-3 and V is TRBV11-2; the D gene is possibly TRBD1 (7 bases). This CDR3 contains 14 residues. Deletions cut 6 bases from V and 2 bases from J, with 12 bases between. Germline CDR1 reads SGHAT; CDR2 reads FQNNGV.

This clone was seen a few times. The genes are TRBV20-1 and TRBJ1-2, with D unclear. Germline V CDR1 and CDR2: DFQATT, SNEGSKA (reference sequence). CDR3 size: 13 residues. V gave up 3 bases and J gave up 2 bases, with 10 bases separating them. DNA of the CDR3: TGCAGTGCTAGTCACCAGGCAAACTATGGCTACACCTTC. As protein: CSASHQANYGYTF.

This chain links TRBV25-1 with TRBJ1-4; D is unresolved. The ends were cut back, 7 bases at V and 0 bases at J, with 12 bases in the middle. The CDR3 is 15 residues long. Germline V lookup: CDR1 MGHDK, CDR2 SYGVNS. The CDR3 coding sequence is TGTGCCAGCATAATTCGGGTTACAACTAATGAAAAACTGTTTTTT. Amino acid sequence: CASIIRVTTNEKLFF.

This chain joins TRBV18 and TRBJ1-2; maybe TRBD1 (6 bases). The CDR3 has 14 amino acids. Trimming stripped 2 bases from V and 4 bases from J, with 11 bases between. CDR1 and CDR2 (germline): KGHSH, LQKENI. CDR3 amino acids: CASSPGTSSYGYTF. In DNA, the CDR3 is TGTGCCAGCTCACCAGGGACATCCTCCTATGGCTACACCTTC. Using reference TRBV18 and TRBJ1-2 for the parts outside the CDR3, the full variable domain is NAGVMQNPRHLVRRRGQEARLRCSPMKGHSHVYWYRQLPEEGLKFMVYLQKENIIDESGMPKERFSAEFPKEGPSILRIQQVVRGDSAAYFCASSPGTSSYGYTFGSGTRLTVV.

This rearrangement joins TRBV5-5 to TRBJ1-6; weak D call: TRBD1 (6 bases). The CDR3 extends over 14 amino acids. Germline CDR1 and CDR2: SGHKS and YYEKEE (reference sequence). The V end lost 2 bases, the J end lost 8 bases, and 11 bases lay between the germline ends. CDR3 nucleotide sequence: TGTGCCAGCAGCTTAGTAGGGGGTCATTCACCCCTCCACTTT. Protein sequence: CASSLVGGHSPLHF.

CDR3 sequence (DNA): TGCGCCAGCAGCCCGGGACAGCCATTTGGAGGTTTCTCCTACGAGCAGTACTTC. Translated, it gives CASSPGQPFGGFSYEQYF. V and J are TRBV5-1 and TRBJ2-7; 7 bases agree with TRBD1. Per the germline V gene, CDR1 is SGHRS and CDR2 is YFSETQ. Trimming took 4 bases from V and 0 from J; bases not matched to a gene: 16. The CDR3 is 18 residues long. The full variable domain, in which reference TRBV5-1 and TRBJ2-7 provide the parts outside the CDR3, is KAGVTQTPRYLIKTRGQQVTLSCSPISGHRSVSWYQQTPGQGLQFLFEYFSETQRNKGNFPGRFSGRQFSNSRSEMNVSTLELGDSALYLCASSPGQPFGGFSYEQYFGPGTRLTVT.

CDR3 protein: CASSLWTGESDTQYF. In nucleotides, the CDR3 is TGCGCCAGCAGCTTGTGGACAGGGGAGTCAGATACGCAGTATTTT. The J gene is TRBJ2-3, the V gene TRBV5-1; 9 nucleotides match TRBD1. Germline CDR1 SGHRS, CDR2 YFSETQ. The V segment lost 1 base and the J segment 4 bases; nucleotides outside the gene matches: 4. This CDR3 comprises 15 residues. The full variable domain, rest sourced from reference TRBV5-1 and TRBJ2-3, is KAGVTQTPRYLIKTRGQQVTLSCSPISGHRSVSWYQQTPGQGLQFLFEYFSETQRNKGNFPGRFSGRQFSNSRSEMNVSTLELGDSALYLCASSLWTGESDTQYFGPGTRLTVL.

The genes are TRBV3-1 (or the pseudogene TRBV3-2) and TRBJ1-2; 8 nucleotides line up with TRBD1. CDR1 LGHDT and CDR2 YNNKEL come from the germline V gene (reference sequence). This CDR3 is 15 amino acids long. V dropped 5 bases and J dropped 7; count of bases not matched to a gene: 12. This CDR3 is CASSVQGGQASGYTF. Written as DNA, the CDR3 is TGTGCCAGCAGCGTACAGGGGGGACAAGCTTCTGGCTACACCTTC.

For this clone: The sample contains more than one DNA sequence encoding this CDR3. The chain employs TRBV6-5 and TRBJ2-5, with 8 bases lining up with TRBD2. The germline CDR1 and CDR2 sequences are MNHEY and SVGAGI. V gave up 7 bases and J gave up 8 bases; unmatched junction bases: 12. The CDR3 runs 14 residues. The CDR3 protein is CASTPGGLAATQYF. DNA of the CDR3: TGTGCCAGCACCCCCGGAGGACTAGCTGCTACCCAGTACTTC.

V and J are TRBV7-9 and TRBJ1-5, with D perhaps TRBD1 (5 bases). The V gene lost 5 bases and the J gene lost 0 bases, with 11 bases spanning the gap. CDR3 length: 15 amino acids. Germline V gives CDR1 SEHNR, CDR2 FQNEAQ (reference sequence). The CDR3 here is CASSDDSYSNQPQHF. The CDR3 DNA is TGTGCCAGCAGCGACGACAGTTATAGCAATCAGCCCCAGCATTTT.

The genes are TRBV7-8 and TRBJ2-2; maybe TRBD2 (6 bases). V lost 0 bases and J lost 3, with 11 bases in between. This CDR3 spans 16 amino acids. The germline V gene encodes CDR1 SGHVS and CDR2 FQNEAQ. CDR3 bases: TGTGCCAGCAGCTTAGCGGGGGGAACGGACACCGGGGAGCTGTTTTTT. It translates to CASSLAGGTDTGELFF.

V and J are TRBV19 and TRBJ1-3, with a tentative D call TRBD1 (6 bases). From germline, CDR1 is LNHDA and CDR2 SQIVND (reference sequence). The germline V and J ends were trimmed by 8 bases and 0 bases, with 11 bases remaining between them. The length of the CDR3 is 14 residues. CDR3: CASSGGLSGNTIYF. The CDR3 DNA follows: TGTGCCAGTTCGGGGGGCCTCTCTGGAAACACCATATATTTT.

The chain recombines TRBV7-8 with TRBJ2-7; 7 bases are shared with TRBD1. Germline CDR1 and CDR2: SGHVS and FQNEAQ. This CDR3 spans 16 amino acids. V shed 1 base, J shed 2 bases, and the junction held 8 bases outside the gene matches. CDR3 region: CASSLGRTGATYEQYF. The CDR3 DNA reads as TGTGCCAGCAGCTTAGGGCGGACAGGCGCCACCTACGAGCAGTACTTC.

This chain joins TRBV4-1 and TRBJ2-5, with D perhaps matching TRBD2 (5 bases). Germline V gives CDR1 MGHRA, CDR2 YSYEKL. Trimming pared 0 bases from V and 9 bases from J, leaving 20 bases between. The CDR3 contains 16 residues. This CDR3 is CASSQDQAGGYRAQYF. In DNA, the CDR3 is TGCGCCAGCAGCCAAGATCAGGCGGGCGGGTATAGGGCCCAGTACTTC.

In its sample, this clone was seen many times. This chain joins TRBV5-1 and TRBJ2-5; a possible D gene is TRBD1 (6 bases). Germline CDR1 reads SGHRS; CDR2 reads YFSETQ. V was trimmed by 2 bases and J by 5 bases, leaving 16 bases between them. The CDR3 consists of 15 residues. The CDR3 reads CASSFYMRQGETQYF. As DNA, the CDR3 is TGCGCCAGCAGCTTCTACATGAGGCAGGGGGAGACCCAGTACTTC.

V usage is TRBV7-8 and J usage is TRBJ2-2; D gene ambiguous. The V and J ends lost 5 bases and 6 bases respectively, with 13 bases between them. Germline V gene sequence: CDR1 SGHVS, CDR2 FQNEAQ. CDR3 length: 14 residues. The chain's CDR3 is CASSTPNSPGELFF. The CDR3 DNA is TGTGCCAGCAGCACCCCAAATAGTCCCGGGGAGCTGTTTTTT.

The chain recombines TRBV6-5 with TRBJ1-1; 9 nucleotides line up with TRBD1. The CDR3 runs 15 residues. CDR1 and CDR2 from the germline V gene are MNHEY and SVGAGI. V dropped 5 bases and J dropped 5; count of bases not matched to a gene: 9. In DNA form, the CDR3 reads TGTGCCAGCAGTCCGTTGGGACAGGGTGGGACTGAAGCTTTCTTT. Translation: CASSPLGQGGTEAFF.

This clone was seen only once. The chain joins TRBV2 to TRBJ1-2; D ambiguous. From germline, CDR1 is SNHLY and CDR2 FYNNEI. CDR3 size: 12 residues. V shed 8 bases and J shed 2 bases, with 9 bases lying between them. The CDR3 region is CASAYKNYGYTF. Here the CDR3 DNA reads TGTGCCAGCGCATACAAGAACTATGGCTACACCTTC. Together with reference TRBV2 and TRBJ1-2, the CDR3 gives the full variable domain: EPEVTQTPSHQVTQMGQEVILRCVPISNHLYFYWYRQILGQKVEFLVSFYNNEISEKSEIFDDQFSVERPDGSNFTLKIRSTKLEDSAMYFCASAYKNYGYTFGSGTRLTVV.

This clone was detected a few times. The CDR3 spells CATSRGGLGSYEQYF. In nucleotides, the CDR3 is TGTGCCACCAGCAGAGGCGGCCTGGGCTCCTACGAGCAGTACTTC. The V gene is TRBV15, the J gene TRBJ2-7, with D uncertain. The V gene's germline CDR1 is LNHNV and CDR2 YYDKDF (reference sequence). This CDR3 is 15 amino acids long. V was shortened by 1 base and J by 0 bases, with 10 bases between the two germline ends.

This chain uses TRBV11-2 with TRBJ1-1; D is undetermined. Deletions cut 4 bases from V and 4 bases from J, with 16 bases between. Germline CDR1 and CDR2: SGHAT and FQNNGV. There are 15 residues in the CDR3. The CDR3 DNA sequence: TGTGCCAGCAGCTCCCCGACAAGGCCGTCCACTGAAGCTTTCTTT. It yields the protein CASSSPTRPSTEAFF.

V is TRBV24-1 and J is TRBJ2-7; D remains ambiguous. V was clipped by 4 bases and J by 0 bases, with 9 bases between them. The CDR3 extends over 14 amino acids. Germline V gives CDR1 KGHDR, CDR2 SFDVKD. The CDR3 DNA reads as TGTGCCACCAGTGACAGTCGGAGCTCCTACGAGCAGTACTTC. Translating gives CATSDSRSSYEQYF.

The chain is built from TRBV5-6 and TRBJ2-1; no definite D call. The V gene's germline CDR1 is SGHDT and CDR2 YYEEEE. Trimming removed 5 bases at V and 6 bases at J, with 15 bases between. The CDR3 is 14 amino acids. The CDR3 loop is CASSPPPGGNEQFF. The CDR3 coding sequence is TGTGCCAGCAGTCCACCCCCGGGTGGCAATGAGCAGTTCTTC.

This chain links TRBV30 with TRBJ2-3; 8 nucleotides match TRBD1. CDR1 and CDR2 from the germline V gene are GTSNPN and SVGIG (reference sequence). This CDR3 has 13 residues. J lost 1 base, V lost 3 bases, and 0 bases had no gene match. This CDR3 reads CAWRDRGTDTQYF. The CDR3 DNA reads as TGTGCCTGGAGGGACAGGGGCACAGATACGCAGTATTTT.

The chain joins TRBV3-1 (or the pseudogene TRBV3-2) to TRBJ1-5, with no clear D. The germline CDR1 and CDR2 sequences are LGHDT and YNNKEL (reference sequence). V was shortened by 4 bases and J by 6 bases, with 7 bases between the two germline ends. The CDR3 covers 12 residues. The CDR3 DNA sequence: TGTGCCAGCAGCCCCGGAGGTCAGCCCCAGCATTTT. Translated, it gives CASSPGGQPQHF.

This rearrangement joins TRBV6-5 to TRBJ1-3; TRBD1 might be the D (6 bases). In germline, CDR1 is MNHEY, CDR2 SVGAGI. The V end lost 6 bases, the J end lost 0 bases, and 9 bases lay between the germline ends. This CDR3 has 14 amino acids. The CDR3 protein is CASRLDSSGNTIYF. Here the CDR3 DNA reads TGTGCCAGCAGACTGGACAGCTCTGGAAACACCATATATTTT.

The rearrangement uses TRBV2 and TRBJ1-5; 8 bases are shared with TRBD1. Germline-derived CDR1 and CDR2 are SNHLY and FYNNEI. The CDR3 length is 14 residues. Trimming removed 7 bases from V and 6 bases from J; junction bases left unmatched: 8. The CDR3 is CASINGQGGQPQHF. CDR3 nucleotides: TGTGCCAGCATTAACGGACAGGGCGGTCAGCCCCAGCATTTT.

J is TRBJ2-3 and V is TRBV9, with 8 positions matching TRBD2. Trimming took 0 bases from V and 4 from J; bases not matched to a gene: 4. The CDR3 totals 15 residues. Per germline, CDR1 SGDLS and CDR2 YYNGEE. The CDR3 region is CASSVDGGAADTQYF. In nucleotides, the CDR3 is TGTGCCAGCAGCGTAGACGGGGGGGCAGCAGATACGCAGTATTTT.

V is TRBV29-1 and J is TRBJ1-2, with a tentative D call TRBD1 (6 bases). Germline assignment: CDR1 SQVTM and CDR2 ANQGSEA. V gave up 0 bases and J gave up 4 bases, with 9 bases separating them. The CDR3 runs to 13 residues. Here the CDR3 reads CSVEDGQIYGYTF. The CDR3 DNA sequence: TGCAGCGTTGAAGATGGACAGATCTATGGCTACACCTTC. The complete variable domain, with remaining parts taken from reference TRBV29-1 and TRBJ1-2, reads SAVISQKPSRDICQRGTSLTIQCQVDSQVTMMFWYRQQPGQSLTLIATANQGSEATYESGFVIDKFPISRPNLTFSTLTVSNMSPEDSSIYLCSVEDGQIYGYTFGSGTRLTVV.